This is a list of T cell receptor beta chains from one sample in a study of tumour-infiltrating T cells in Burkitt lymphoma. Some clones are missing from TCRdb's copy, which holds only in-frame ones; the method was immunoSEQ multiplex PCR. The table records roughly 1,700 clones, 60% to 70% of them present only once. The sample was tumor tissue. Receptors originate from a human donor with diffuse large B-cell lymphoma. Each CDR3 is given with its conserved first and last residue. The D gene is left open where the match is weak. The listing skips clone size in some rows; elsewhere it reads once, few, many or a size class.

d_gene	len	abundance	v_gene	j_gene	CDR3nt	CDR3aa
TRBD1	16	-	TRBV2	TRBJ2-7	TGTGCCAGCAGTGCAGTAGGGACAGGGCTTTCCTACGAGCAGTATTTC	CASSAVGTGLSYEQYF
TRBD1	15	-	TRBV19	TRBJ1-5	TGTGCCAGTAGGTACCAGGGGGCTGGGGGGCAGCCCCAGCATTTT	CASRYQGAGGQPQHF
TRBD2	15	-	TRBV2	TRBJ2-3	TGTGCCAGCAAAAGGCTAGCGGGGGTCACAGATACGCAGTATTTT	CASKRLAGVTDTQYF
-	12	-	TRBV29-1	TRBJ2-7	TGCAGCGTTACCGACTTGACCTACGAGCAGTACTTC	CSVTDLTYEQYF
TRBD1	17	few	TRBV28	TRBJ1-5	TGTGCCAGCAGTCCCGCCGGACAGGGGAACTCTAATCAGCCCCAGCATTTT	CASSPAGQGNSNQPQHF
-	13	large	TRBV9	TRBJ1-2	TGTGCCAGCAGCAACGGGGGGGTCTATGGCTACACCTTC	CASSNGGVYGYTF
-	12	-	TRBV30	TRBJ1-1	TGTGCCTGGAGTGCCGATGGGGCTGAAGCTTTCTTT	CAWSADGAEAFF
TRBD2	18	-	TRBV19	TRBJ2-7	TGTGCCAGCGCTAGATCTCCTCTAGCGGGAGGGAACTCCTACGAGCAGTACTTC	CASARSPLAGGNSYEQYF
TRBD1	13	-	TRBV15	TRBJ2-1	TGTGCCACCAGTCCGTCCGGGACAGGAAGCGTGTTCTTC	CATSPSGTGSVFF
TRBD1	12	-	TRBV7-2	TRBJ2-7	TGTGCCAGCAGTTCAGGGGGCCCCGAGCAGTACTTC	CASSSGGPEQYF
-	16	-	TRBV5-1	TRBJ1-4	TGCGCCAGCAGCTCCGCCCCGGACAGCACTAATGAAAAACTGTTTTTT	CASSSAPDSTNEKLFF
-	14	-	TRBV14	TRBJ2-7	TGTGCCAGCAGCAAATGGGACTTCTCCTACGAGCAGTACTTC	CASSKWDFSYEQYF
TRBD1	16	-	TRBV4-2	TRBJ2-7	TGTGCCAGCAGCCCGTCAGGGACAGGGTCTCCCTACGAGCAGTACTTC	CASSPSGTGSPYEQYF
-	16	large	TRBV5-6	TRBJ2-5	TGTGCCAGCACTAACGGGGGGCCGGGGTACCAAGAGACCCAGTACTTC	CASTNGGPGYQETQYF
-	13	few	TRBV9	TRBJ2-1	TGTGCCAGCAGCGTAGCCTACGGTAATGAGCAGTTCTTC	CASSVAYGNEQFF
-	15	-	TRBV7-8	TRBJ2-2	TGTGCCAGCAGCTTAGTTAGCGCGAACACCGGGGAGCTGTTTTTT	CASSLVSANTGELFF
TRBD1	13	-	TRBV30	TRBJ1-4	TGTGCCCACCGGGACAGGACGAATGAAAAACTGTTTTTT	CAHRDRTNEKLFF
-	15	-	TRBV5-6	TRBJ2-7	TGTGCCAGCAGCTTGTCGGGGGTTCCCTCCTACGAGCAGTACTTC	CASSLSGVPSYEQYF
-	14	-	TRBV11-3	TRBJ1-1	TGTGCCAGCAGCTTAGTACGGGGGAACACTGAAGCTTTCTTT	CASSLVRGNTEAFF
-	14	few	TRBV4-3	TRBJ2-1	TGCGCCAGCAGCCAAGATCGCGGTTACAATGAGCAGTTCTTC	CASSQDRGYNEQFF
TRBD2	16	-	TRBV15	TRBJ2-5	TGTGCCACCAGCAGGAGCCTCGGGGGGGCCCAAGAGACCCAGTACTTC	CATSRSLGGAQETQYF
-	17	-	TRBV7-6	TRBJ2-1	TGTGCCAGCAGCTTAGATTCACGTCAGACCCCTTACAATGAGCAGTTCTTC	CASSLDSRQTPYNEQFF
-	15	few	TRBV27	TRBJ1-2	TGTGCCAGCAGTTTAACTGTCAGGGTCGGGTATGGCTACACCTTC	CASSLTVRVGYGYTF
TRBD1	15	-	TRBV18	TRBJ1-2	TGTGCCAGCTCATCCTACGGGACAGAGTTCTATGGCTACACCTTC	CASSSYGTEFYGYTF
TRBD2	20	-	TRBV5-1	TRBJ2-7	TGCGCCAGCAGCTGGTCACAGGGGTGGCTAGCGGGGGGCCTAATCTACGAGCAGTACTTC	CASSWSQGWLAGGLIYEQYF
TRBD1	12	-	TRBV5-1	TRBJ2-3	TGCGCCAGCAGACAGGGGAGCGATACGCAGTATTTT	CASRQGSDTQYF
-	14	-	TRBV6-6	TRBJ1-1	TGTGCCAGCAGTTACCACCATGTAAACACTGAAGCTTTCTTT	CASSYHHVNTEAFF
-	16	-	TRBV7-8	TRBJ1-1	TGTGCCAGCAGCCCCAACCCGACACTTGGTGACACTGAAGCTTTCTTT	CASSPNPTLGDTEAFF
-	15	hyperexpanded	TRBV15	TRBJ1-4	TGTGCCACCAATCCTACGGGGGGGACTAATGAAAAACTGTTTTTT	CATNPTGGTNEKLFF
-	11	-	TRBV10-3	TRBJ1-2	TGTGCCATCAGTGAAGTCGAATACTACACCTTC	CAISEVEYYTF
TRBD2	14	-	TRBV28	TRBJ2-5	TGTGCCAGCAGTTTCACTAGCGCACAAGAGACCCAGTACTTC	CASSFTSAQETQYF
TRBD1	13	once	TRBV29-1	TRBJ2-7	TGCAGCGTTGAATTGGGACAGGGCTACGAGCAGTACTTC	CSVELGQGYEQYF
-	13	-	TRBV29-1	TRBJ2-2	TGCAGCGTTGTTTCAGTGATGACCGGGGAGCTGTTTTTT	CSVVSVMTGELFF
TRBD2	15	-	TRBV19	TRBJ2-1	TGTGCCAGTAGTCTAGCGGGAGGGCCCTACAATGAGCAGTTCTTC	CASSLAGGPYNEQFF
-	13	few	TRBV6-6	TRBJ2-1	TGTGCCAGCGGCCCCGGGGGCCTGTATGAGCAGTTCTTC	CASGPGGLYEQFF
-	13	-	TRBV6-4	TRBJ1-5	TGTGCCAGGACCGGGACACGAAATCAGCCCCAGCATTTT	CARTGTRNQPQHF
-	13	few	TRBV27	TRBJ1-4	TGTGCCAGCAGTAGAGGGACAAATGAAAAACTGTTTTTT	CASSRGTNEKLFF
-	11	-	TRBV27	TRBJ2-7	TGTGCCAGCAGTGGAGACTACGAGCAGTACTTC	CASSGDYEQYF
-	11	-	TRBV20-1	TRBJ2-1	TGCAGTGTTGGACCCTATAATGAGCAGTTCTTC	CSVGPYNEQFF
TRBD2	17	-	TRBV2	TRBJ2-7	TGTGCCAGCAGTGCCTTGGGACTAGCGGGAGGCTCCTACGAGCAGTACTTC	CASSALGLAGGSYEQYF
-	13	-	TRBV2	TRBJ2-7	TGTGCCAGCCAGCGGTTCCCTCCCTACGAGCAGTACTTC	CASQRFPPYEQYF
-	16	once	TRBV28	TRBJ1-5	TGTGCCAGCAGTTCCCGGACCGGCCGAACGGGTCAGCCCCAGCATTTT	CASSSRTGRTGQPQHF
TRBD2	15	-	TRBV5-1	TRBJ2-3	TGCGCCAGCAGCTCGGGACTAGCGGGGTCAGATACGCAGTATTTT	CASSSGLAGSDTQYF
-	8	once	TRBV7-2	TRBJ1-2	TGTGCCAGCAGCCGTAGGGACTTC	CASSRRDF
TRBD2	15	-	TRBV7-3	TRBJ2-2	TGTGCCAGCAGCTTCCTAGCGGGGGGGATCGGGGAGCTGTTTTTT	CASSFLAGGIGELFF
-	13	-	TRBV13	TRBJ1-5	TGTGCCAGCAGCTCAGGGCCGGGTCAGCCCCAGCATTTT	CASSSGPGQPQHF
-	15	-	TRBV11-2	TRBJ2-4	TGTGCCAGCAGCTTAGTGGGCCGGGGCAAAAACATTCAGTACTTC	CASSLVGRGKNIQYF
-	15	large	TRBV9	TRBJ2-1	TGTGCCAGCAGCGTAGGTACAGAGCGCTACAATGAGCAGTTCTTC	CASSVGTERYNEQFF
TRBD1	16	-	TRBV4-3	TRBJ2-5	TGCGCCAGCAGCCAAGGGACAGGGTCCTCCCGGGAGACCCAGTACTTC	CASSQGTGSSRETQYF
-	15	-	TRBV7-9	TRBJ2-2	TGTGCCAGCAGCTTGGGGACTTCGAACACCGGGGAGCTGTTTTTT	CASSLGTSNTGELFF
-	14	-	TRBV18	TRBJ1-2	TGTGCCAGCTCACCGGGTCGGATTAACTATGGCTACACCTTC	CASSPGRINYGYTF
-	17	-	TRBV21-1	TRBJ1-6	TGTGCCAGCACCTGGAGGGCGACACCAGACGGAAATTCACCCCTCCACTTT	CASTWRATPDGNSPLHF